This T cell receptor (beta chain) was sequenced for a study of shared clonotypes between healthy human individuals. Study at large: Per donor, three plates held CD4 naive cells, three held CD4 memory, two held CD8 naive and one held CD8 memory.

Whole-study results and caveats: Shared clonotypes across all four donors exceeded non-shared ones in generation probability.

Comment on this clone: Its antigen is not identified.

The assay was immunoSEQ multiplex PCR, and TCRdb's table has in-frame clones only and misses some. Among under 700,000 clones listed, around 96% were seen once. The naive CD8 subset, CD45RO-negative cells positively selected for CCR7, excluded terminally differentiated effector memory CD45RA+ cells. The sequencing sample was made of naive CD8+ T cells sorted from blood. This receptor was taken from a woman aged 25-40 years in good health.

The CDR3 DNA reads TGTGCCAGTAGTCCGCAATACCAAGAGACCCAGTACTTC. Residues: CASSPQYQETQYF. This chain uses TRBV19 with TRBJ2-5, with no clear D. CDR3 size: 13 residues. Germline V gene lookup returns CDR1 LNHDA and CDR2 SQIVND (reference sequence). Trimming stripped 5 bases from V and 0 bases from J, with 7 bases between.